Listed below are T cell receptor beta chains from one sample, sequenced in a study of cytomegalovirus exposure and HLA in healthy donors. Assay: immunoSEQ multiplex PCR; the TCRdb copy retains only in-frame clones and omits some. Seen here are roughly 100,000 clones, roughly four fifths observed once, and the top ten hold approximately 3.9%. Sample: PBMCs. These receptors were taken from a man over 45 in good health and CMV-seronegative. The CDR3 runs from the conserved cysteine through the conserved F or W.

V gene: TRBV4-2; J gene: TRBJ1-4; CDR3 protein: CASSQLTGTRINEKLFF
V gene: TRBV28; J gene: TRBJ1-2; CDR3 protein: CASSQEGGVHGHTF
V gene: TRBV7-9; J gene: TRBJ1-1; CDR3 protein: CSSSLRGTEAFF
V gene: TRBV4-2; J gene: TRBJ2-2; CDR3 protein: CASSQDPVVPTRSGELFF
V gene: TRBV7-3; J gene: TRBJ2-5; CDR3 protein: CASSPGTSGGETQYF
V gene: TRBV6-1; J gene: TRBJ2-2; CDR3 protein: CASSAYDSGLAGNIGELFF
V gene: TRBV15; J gene: TRBJ2-5; CDR3 protein: CATSRHALGTGETQYF
V gene: TRBV4-3; J gene: TRBJ1-3; CDR3 protein: CASSRIQGGLGNTIYF
V gene: TRBV19; J gene: TRBJ2-1; CDR3 protein: CASGQGGEQFF
V gene: TRBV9; J gene: TRBJ2-2; CDR3 protein: CASSVEGGDTGELFF
V gene: TRBV7-2; J gene: TRBJ2-6; CDR3 protein: CASSLVTGHFSGANVLTF
V gene: TRBV19; J gene: TRBJ2-2; CDR3 protein: CASSIGLEGRTGELFF
V gene: TRBV7-3; J gene: TRBJ2-1; CDR3 protein: CASSPGGTRDEQFF
V gene: TRBV28; J gene: TRBJ1-2; CDR3 protein: CASSFGPPAIYGYTF
V gene: TRBV5-8; J gene: TRBJ2-7; CDR3 protein: CASSLLADEQYF
V gene: TRBV29-1; J gene: TRBJ2-7; CDR3 protein: CSVWTSGRVSYEQYF
V gene: TRBV9; J gene: TRBJ2-3; CDR3 protein: CASSVASRYTDTQYF
V gene: TRBV6-5; J gene: TRBJ2-5; CDR3 protein: CASSYGPGQGSETQYF
V gene: TRBV29-1; J gene: TRBJ2-2; CDR3 protein: CSVGQSRNTGELFF
V gene: TRBV2; J gene: TRBJ1-2; CDR3 protein: CASSDPGQSLSFYGYTF
V gene: TRBV7-3; J gene: TRBJ2-1; CDR3 protein: CASSIQGLAGANEQFF
V gene: TRBV11-2; J gene: TRBJ1-2; CDR3 protein: CASSSAPLRGYTF
V gene: TRBV19; J gene: TRBJ2-5; CDR3 protein: CASKGRGGYQETQYF
V gene: TRBV28; J gene: TRBJ2-4; CDR3 protein: CASSLLGLRQGAKNIQYF
V gene: TRBV30; J gene: TRBJ1-2; CDR3 protein: CAWSVGSAGGYGYTF
V gene: TRBV2; J gene: TRBJ2-5; CDR3 protein: CASGSTGGEETQYF
V gene: TRBV19; J gene: TRBJ1-5; CDR3 protein: CASSIGTGGNQPQHF
V gene: TRBV6-1; J gene: TRBJ2-7; CDR3 protein: CASSPLGLAGFEQYF
V gene: TRBV7-9; J gene: TRBJ1-3; CDR3 protein: CASSLALTVAGNTIYF
V gene: TRBV4-2; J gene: TRBJ2-3; CDR3 protein: CASSQEARGGSTDTQYF
V gene: TRBV27; J gene: TRBJ1-5; CDR3 protein: CASSRVGGSNQPQHF
V gene: TRBV5-1; J gene: TRBJ2-1; CDR3 protein: CASSWGLADYNEQFF
V gene: TRBV6-6; J gene: TRBJ2-7; CDR3 protein: CASSSPAGAIYEQYF
V gene: TRBV19; J gene: TRBJ2-5; CDR3 protein: CASSIGLAGGETQYF
V gene: TRBV15; J gene: TRBJ1-1; CDR3 protein: CATSSGTETGQAFF
V gene: TRBV7-2; J gene: TRBJ1-5; CDR3 protein: CASSLGGFQPQHF
V gene: TRBV5-6; J gene: TRBJ1-5; CDR3 protein: CASSFFSSNQPQHF
V gene: TRBV15; J gene: TRBJ2-5; CDR3 protein: CATSRGLVRRSFETQYF
V gene: TRBV7-2; J gene: TRBJ2-2; CDR3 protein: CASSLAGTGAAGELFF
V gene: TRBV5-1; J gene: TRBJ2-7; CDR3 protein: CASSPGTGGSYEQYF
V gene: TRBV30; J gene: TRBJ1-5; CDR3 protein: CAWNQGGVNQPQHF
V gene: TRBV9; J gene: TRBJ2-7; CDR3 protein: CASSPLGASKMSYEQYF
V gene: TRBV19; J gene: TRBJ2-7; CDR3 protein: CASSNDPGTWDVYEQYF
V gene: TRBV7-2; J gene: TRBJ1-5; CDR3 protein: CASRGQSNQPQHF
V gene: TRBV29-1; J gene: TRBJ2-5; CDR3 protein: CSVATGSQETQYF
V gene: TRBV7-9; J gene: TRBJ2-1; CDR3 protein: CASSLVLGRLSYNEQFF
V gene: TRBV6-5; J gene: TRBJ1-1; CDR3 protein: CASSYQGVGTEAFF
V gene: TRBV6-1; J gene: TRBJ1-2; CDR3 protein: CATNTPGVVWGYTF
V gene: TRBV19; J gene: TRBJ2-2; CDR3 protein: CASRLLGAGELFF
V gene: TRBV27; J gene: TRBJ2-3; CDR3 protein: CASSLSRPDTQYF
V gene: TRBV6-5; J gene: TRBJ2-3; CDR3 protein: CASSYSAGGQTDTQYF
V gene: TRBV28; J gene: TRBJ2-1; CDR3 protein: CASSTIQDRSVYNEQFF